The rows below give T cell receptor beta chains drawn from one sample of a study of blood T cell repertoires in COVID-19. Generated by immunoSEQ multiplex PCR, the TCRdb table keeps only in-frame clones and is missing some. In the table there are 150,000 or so clones, around 86% of which are singletons. The sample was peripheral blood. The receptor source for this set is a man of 80 years or more with acute or convalescent COVID-19. CDR3s include the opening cysteine and the closing phenylalanine or tryptophan. The order of the fields is D gene, clone size, V gene, J gene, CDR3 protein, CDR3 DNA. D genes are given only for firm matches. Rows may omit the clone size; those that give it use once, few, many or a size class.

.	.	TRBV2	TRBJ1-1	CASSLDKLAFF	TGTGCCAGCAGTTTGGACAAGCTGGCTTTCTTT
.	.	TRBV28	TRBJ2-3	CASSFDQGTDTQYF	TGTGCCAGCAGTTTTGATCAGGGAACAGATACGCAGTATTTT
.	.	TRBV9	TRBJ2-1	CASSGEGHPNEQFF	TGTGCCAGCAGCGGGGAGGGACACCCAAATGAGCAGTTCTTC
.	once	TRBV28	TRBJ1-2	CASSSTRGLKGYTF	TGTGCCAGCAGTTCTACCCGGGGGTTGAAGGGCTACACCTTC
TRBD1	.	TRBV27	TRBJ1-2	CASRLLSDRGRGYTF	TGTGCCAGCAGGCTCCTTAGCGACAGGGGACGAGGCTACACCTTC
TRBD1	.	TRBV5-1	TRBJ1-4	CASSSTTGANEKLFF	TGCGCCAGCAGCTCCACGACAGGGGCTAATGAAAAACTGTTTTTT
TRBD2	.	TRBV24-1	TRBJ2-2	CATNGGGIDAGELFF	TGTGCCACCAACGGCGGGGGGATTGACGCCGGGGAGCTGTTTTTT
TRBD1	once	TRBV5-1	TRBJ2-5	CASSLAGTGYGSETQYF	TGCGCCAGCAGCTTGGCAGGGACAGGGTACGGGTCTGAGACCCAGTACTTC
TRBD2	.	TRBV28	TRBJ2-5	CASSLRGVWQETQYF	TGTGCCAGCAGTTTACGGGGGGTTTGGCAAGAGACCCAGTACTTC
TRBD1	once	TRBV9	TRBJ1-1	CASSATGVGTEAFF	TGTGCCAGCAGCGCGACAGGGGTTGGGACTGAAGCTTTCTTT
.	.	TRBV3-1/TRBV3-2	TRBJ1-1	CASSQVGENTEAFF	TGTGCCAGCAGCCAAGTGGGAGAGAACACTGAAGCTTTCTTT
.	once	TRBV10-3	TRBJ1-1	CAISESQGLRTEAFF	TGTGCCATCAGTGAGTCGCAGGGACTGAGGACTGAAGCTTTCTTT
TRBD2	.	TRBV5-1	TRBJ2-1	CASSQGPGLGGNEQFF	TGCGCCAGCAGCCAAGGACCGGGACTAGGAGGCAATGAGCAGTTCTTC
.	.	TRBV7-9	TRBJ1-4	CASSFVSGKLFF	TGTGCCAGCAGCTTTGTCTCCGGAAAACTGTTTTTT
.	.	TRBV15	TRBJ2-6	CATSREAGTLRANVLTF	TGTGCCACCAGCAGAGAGGCAGGGACACTGCGGGCCAACGTCCTGACTTTC
TRBD1	.	TRBV18	TRBJ2-1	CASSPGTGLGSYNEQFF	TGTGCCAGCTCGCCCGGGACAGGATTGGGGTCCTACAATGAGCAGTTCTTC
.	.	TRBV6-1	TRBJ1-3	CASSESGTGNTIYF	TGTGCCAGCAGTGAATCCGGGACTGGAAACACCATATATTTT
.	.	TRBV15	TRBJ1-5	CATSRNLRGSNQPQHF	TGTGCCACCAGCAGAAACCTCAGAGGAAGCAATCAGCCCCAGCATTTT
.	.	TRBV6-5	TRBJ1-3	CASSPGQPAGNTIYF	TGTGCCAGCAGTCCTGGACAGCCGGCGGGAAACACCATATATTTT
TRBD2	.	TRBV28	TRBJ2-5	CASSTRREVETQYF	TGTGCCAGCAGTACTCGTCGGGAGGTGGAGACCCAGTACTTC
.	.	TRBV5-5	TRBJ2-1	CASSQTTGWEQFF	TGTGCCAGCAGTCAAACAACAGGGTGGGAGCAGTTCTTC
TRBD1	.	TRBV6-1	TRBJ1-6	CASSDRDRGRSPLHF	TGTGCCAGCAGTGACCGGGACAGGGGGCGATCACCCCTCCACTTT
.	.	TRBV5-1	TRBJ1-6	CASSFADQGPGNSPLHF	TGCGCCAGCAGCTTCGCGGACCAGGGTCCTGGTAATTCACCCCTCCACTTT
TRBD1	.	TRBV5-5	TRBJ1-2	CASSWDRENYGYTF	TGTGCCAGCAGCTGGGACAGGGAAAACTATGGCTACACCTTC
TRBD2	.	TRBV9	TRBJ2-3	CASSLIPGGPRTQYF	TGTGCCAGCAGCTTAATCCCGGGGGGGCCGAGGACGCAGTATTTT
.	.	TRBV28	TRBJ2-6	CASTARLSGANVLTF	TGTGCCAGCACGGCCCGACTCTCTGGGGCCAACGTCCTGACTTTC
.	.	TRBV5-1	TRBJ2-7	CASSLGDRQGGHEQYF	TGCGCCAGCAGCTTGGGGGACCGACAGGGAGGCCACGAGCAGTACTTC
.	.	TRBV3-1/TRBV3-2	TRBJ1-2	CASSIRDGLLYGYTF	TGTGCCAGCAGCATCCGGGACGGACTATTATATGGCTACACCTTC
.	.	TRBV28	TRBJ1-4	CASSPHARGLNEKLFF	TGTGCCAGCAGTCCGCACGCAAGGGGTCTTAATGAAAAACTGTTTTTT
.	.	TRBV19	TRBJ1-3	CASSLRSGNTIYF	TGTGCCAGTAGTCTCCGCTCTGGAAACACCATATATTTT
.	once	TRBV10-3	TRBJ1-2	CAISDRGGNYGYTF	TGTGCCATCAGTGACAGGGGCGGTAACTATGGCTACACCTTC
TRBD1	once	TRBV7-2	TRBJ2-2	CASSSGQGNTGELFF	TGTGCCAGCAGCTCGGGACAGGGGAACACCGGGGAGCTGTTTTTT
.	.	TRBV25-1	TRBJ1-1	CATREILNTEAFF	TGTGCCACCAGAGAGATTTTGAACACTGAAGCTTTCTTT
.	.	TRBV11-2	TRBJ2-5	CASSLWLQPQETQYF	TGTGCCAGCAGCTTATGGTTACAGCCCCAAGAGACCCAGTACTTC
.	.	TRBV20-1	TRBJ2-3	CSASFSPGFTDTQYF	TGCAGTGCTAGTTTCAGTCCGGGTTTCACAGATACGCAGTATTTT
.	.	TRBV5-1	TRBJ1-6	CASSPGPNSPLHF	TGCGCCAGCAGCCCCGGTCCCAACTCACCCCTCCACTTT
.	.	TRBV5-8	TRBJ1-1	CASSLGLIGQTLRAFF	TGTGCCAGCAGCTTGGGTTTAATCGGACAGACCCTTCGAGCTTTCTTT
.	.	TRBV5-1	TRBJ2-5	CASSSWSGQETQYF	TGCGCCAGCAGCTCTTGGTCGGGCCAAGAGACCCAGTACTTC
.	once	TRBV28	TRBJ2-7	CASSLIGQSPQRYEQYF	TGTGCCAGCAGTTTAATTGGGCAGAGCCCCCAACGATACGAGCAGTACTTC
.	.	TRBV5-1	TRBJ1-3	CASSLWSEPSGNTIYF	TGCGCCAGCAGCTTGTGGTCCGAGCCTTCTGGAAACACCATATATTTT
TRBD1	.	TRBV6-5	TRBJ1-4	CASSRDRGTNEKLFF	TGTGCCAGCAGTCGGGACAGGGGAACTAATGAAAAACTGTTTTTT
.	.	TRBV20-1	TRBJ1-5	CSASKTIDYSNQPQHF	TGCAGTGCTAGTAAGACAATCGATTATAGCAATCAGCCCCAGCATTTT
.	.	TRBV3-1/TRBV3-2	TRBJ1-5	CASSPGGAGVGQPQHF	TGTGCCAGCAGCCCGGGGGGAGCAGGGGTGGGTCAGCCCCAGCATTTT
TRBD1	.	TRBV6-1	TRBJ1-3	CASSETGVGNTIYF	TGTGCCAGCAGTGAAACAGGGGTTGGAAACACCATATATTTT
.	.	TRBV6-6	TRBJ2-1	CASSYDGTYNEQFF	TGTGCCAGCAGTTACGACGGGACCTACAATGAGCAGTTCTTC
TRBD1	.	TRBV6-2/TRBV6-3	TRBJ1-2	CASSYSRTGRDGYTF	TGTGCCAGCAGTTACTCGCGGACAGGGAGAGATGGCTACACCTTC
.	once	TRBV18	TRBJ1-5	CASSPSGGNQPQHF	TGTGCCAGCTCACCATCGGGTGGCAATCAGCCCCAGCATTTT
TRBD1	.	TRBV5-4	TRBJ1-2	CASSPGRDRGLWGYTF	TGTGCCAGCAGCCCGGGGCGGGACAGGGGGCTGTGGGGCTACACCTTC